The next 18 T cell receptor beta chains were all read from a single sample in a study of blood T cells in healthy people across ages. PCR was performed a second time for roughly 7 to 11 cycles using a sample-barcoded 5' primer and a J-beta primer mix. TCRdb re-called the 5' RACE reads through MiXCR, storing one row per CDR3 protein. Of approximately 690,000 distinct CDR3 sequences in the sample, 40% to 45% were seen once. Sequencing was carried out using blood. All receptors derive from a man at least 80 years old in good health.

The chain recombines TRBV7-9 with TRBJ2-4, with 9 bases aligning to TRBD2. CDR3 length equals 15 residues. V lost 3 bases and J lost 5; bases outside the gene matches: 5. Germline assignment: CDR1 SEHNR and CDR2 FQNEAQ (reference sequence). This CDR3 is CASSFKIAGENIQYF. The CDR3 DNA reads as TGTGCCAGCAGCTTTAAGATAGCGGGAGAAAACATTCAGTACTTC. Looking up the rest from reference TRBV7-9 and TRBJ2-4 gives the full variable domain: DTGVSQNPRHKITKRGQNVTFRCDPISEHNRLYWYRQTLGQGPEFLTYFQNEAQLEKSRLLSDRFSAERPKGSFSTLEIQRTEQGDSAMYLCASSFKIAGENIQYFGAGTRLSVL.

The rearrangement uses TRBV12-3 or TRBV12-4 and TRBJ2-5; maybe TRBD2 (6 bases). The length of the CDR3 is 14 residues. The V end was cut by 5 bases, the J end by 2 bases, with 12 bases between. The CDR3 nucleotides are TGTGCCAGCAGTCCAACTAGCAGACAAGAGACCCAGTACTTC. Its translation: CASSPTSRQETQYF.

This sequence joins TRBV6-1 and TRBJ2-7, with a weak D call TRBD1 (6 bases). CDR3 length: 16 residues. The V end was cut by 4 bases, the J end by 1 base, with 17 bases between. Germline CDR1 is MNHNS and CDR2 is SASEGT. CDR3 nucleotide sequence: TGTGCCAGCAGTGTAGGGGGTGGAACCATTTCCTACGAGCAGTACTTC. This gives the protein CASSVGGGTISYEQYF.

The chain uses TRBV28 and TRBJ1-4; D ambiguous. The length of the CDR3 is 12 residues. Germline V gene sequence: CDR1 MDHEN, CDR2 SYDVKM. Trimming left V 2 bases short and J 8 bases short, with 6 bases between. This CDR3 reads CASSLMTEKLFF. The CDR3 DNA reads as TGTGCCAGCAGTTTAATGACAGAAAAACTGTTTTTT.

About this clonotype: A junction boundary mismatches the germline segment, possibly from a read error. V gene TRBV19 combines with J gene TRBJ2-3, with TRBD1 matching over 9 bases. Per the germline V gene, CDR1 is LNHDA and CDR2 is SQIVND (reference sequence). This CDR3 is 14 amino acids long. This CDR3 reads CASSRQGGTDAQYF. CDR3 DNA sequence: TGTGCCAGTAGTAGACAGGGGGGTACAGATGCGCAGTATTTT.

This chain links TRBV12-3 or TRBV12-4 with TRBJ1-1, with 7 bases lining up with TRBD1. This CDR3 spans 15 amino acids. V gave up 5 bases and J gave up 0 bases; unmatched junction bases: 6. CDR3 coding DNA: TGTGCCAGCAGTCGACCGGGACAGCTGAACACTGAAGCTTTCTTT. This encodes CASSRPGQLNTEAFF.

The sample holds many counts of this clonotype. The chain combines TRBV11-2 with TRBJ2-1; D is uncertain. V lost 2 bases, J lost 9 bases, and 14 bases lay in between. CDR1 SGHAT and CDR2 FQNNGV come from the germline V gene. This CDR3 region has 14 residues. The DNA of the CDR3 is TGTGCCAGCAGCTTAAACCCGAACCTGGGTGAGCAGTTCTTC. It is translated as CASSLNPNLGEQFF.

The chain has TRBV29-1 and TRBJ2-4; TRBD2 is a possible D gene (5 bases). The CDR3 has 12 amino acids. CDR1 is SQVTM and CDR2 is ANQGSEA in the germline V gene. The V gene lost 4 bases and the J gene lost 13 bases, with 17 bases spanning the gap. CDR3 nucleotide sequence: TGCAGCGTTGCGAATGGCGGAACGGGGCAGTACTTC. Translated: CSVANGGTGQYF.

The DNA of the CDR3 is TGTGCCAGCAGCTCAAAAACAGGATATACAGATACGCAGTATTTT. It codes for CASSSKTGYTDTQYF. The chain employs TRBV9 and TRBJ2-3; TRBD1 might be the D (5 bases). The CDR3 is 15 residues long. V was cut by 4 bases and J by 3 bases, with 15 bases left in between. The germline V gene has CDR1 SGDLS and CDR2 YYNGEE.

This chain uses TRBV14 with TRBJ1-1, with D unresolved. This CDR3 spans 15 amino acids. V shed 1 base and J shed 5 bases, with 14 bases lying between them. Germline V lookup: CDR1 SGHDN, CDR2 FVKESK. The CDR3 spells CASSQGWRPATEAFF. The DNA of the CDR3 is TGTGCCAGCAGCCAAGGTTGGAGACCGGCGACTGAAGCTTTCTTT.

This clonotype occurred many times. The gene calls are TRBV6-5 and TRBJ2-5; 10 bases match TRBD2. Germline V gives CDR1 MNHEY, CDR2 SVGAGI. Trimming at V came to 7 bases and at J to 1 base, leaving 9 bases not matched to a gene. The CDR3 has 16 amino acids. The CDR3 DNA sequence: TGTGCCAGCATCTGTAGACTAGCGGGTCCCCAAGAGACCCAGTACTTC. Translation gives CASICRLAGPQETQYF.

The chain links TRBV6-2 or TRBV6-3 to TRBJ2-1; D is perhaps TRBD1 (6 bases). From germline, CDR1 is MNHEY and CDR2 SVGEGT. CDR3 size: 13 residues. V lost 6 bases, J lost 6 bases, and 12 bases lay in between. The CDR3 nucleotides read TGTGCCAGCAGCCAACAGGGCTGCAATGAGCAGTTCTTC. Translation gives CASSQQGCNEQFF.

V gene TRBV12-3 or TRBV12-4 combines with J gene TRBJ2-5, with 10 bases aligning to TRBD2. V was clipped by 6 bases and J by 2 bases; unmatched bases: 15. This CDR3 region has 18 residues. The DNA for the CDR3 is TGTGCCAGCAGCCCCCAAGTTTCAATAGCGGGGGGACAAGAGACCCAGTACTTC. This codes for CASSPQVSIAGGQETQYF.

This clonotype was counted ten times or more. The chain carries TRBV3-1 and TRBJ2-7; 8 bases fit TRBD2. Losses at the gene ends were 1 base for V and 5 bases for J; bases not matched to a gene: 10. The CDR3 is made up of 16 amino acids. Germline loops: CDR1 LGHDT, CDR2 YNNKEL (reference sequence). CDR3 sequence (DNA): TGTGCCAGCAGCCAAGCGGGTAGCGGGAAGCAAAACGAGCAGTACTTC. This encodes CASSQAGSGKQNEQYF.

In its sample, this clonotype was seen many times. J is TRBJ2-7 and V is TRBV29-1, with TRBD1 identical over 10 bases. This CDR3 spans 15 amino acids. V lost 5 bases and J lost 0; bases outside the gene matches: 7. From germline, CDR1 is SQVTM and CDR2 ANQGSEA. As DNA, the CDR3 is TGCAGCGTTCAAGGGACAGGGGAAAGCTCCTACGAGCAGTACTTC. Its protein product is CSVQGTGESSYEQYF.

In DNA form, the CDR3 reads TGCGCCAGCAGCCAAGATAGCGGGTTTGATGAAAAACTGTTTTTT. Translating it yields CASSQDSGFDEKLFF. V gene TRBV4-3 combines with J gene TRBJ1-4; D gene uncertain. The V end lost 0 bases, the J end lost 6 bases, and 11 bases lay between the germline ends. The germline V gene has CDR1 LGHNA and CDR2 YSLEER. CDR3 length equals 15 residues.

This chain connects TRBV14 to TRBJ2-2; 8 positions agree with TRBD1. The CDR3 extends over 17 amino acids. The V gene end was trimmed by 0 bases and the J gene end by 5 bases; junction bases not matched to a gene: 8. Germline CDR1 and CDR2: SGHDN and FVKESK. The DNA for the CDR3 is TGTGCCAGCAGCCAAGATCCTGGACAGGGAGTTACCGGGGAGCTGTTTTTT. This gives the protein CASSQDPGQGVTGELFF.

This clonotype came up once. The chain carries TRBV18 and TRBJ2-3, with 7 bases fitting TRBD2. Germline-derived CDR1 and CDR2 are KGHSH and LQKENI. The CDR3 covers 14 residues. Trimming removed 1 base from V and 4 bases from J; junction bases left unmatched: 2. CDR3 sequence: CASSPQAGADTQYF. The CDR3 bases are TGTGCCAGCTCACCACAGGCGGGGGCAGATACGCAGTATTTT.